These 17 T cell receptor beta chains came from one sample sequenced in a study of post-analysis software for immune sequencing data. General study findings and limits: Relative to controls, patients had several TRBV segments at higher frequency, with TRBV5-6, TRBV5-1 and TRBV20-1 among these.

These receptors' targets are unknown. The TCR beta cDNA libraries contained unique molecular identifiers. TCRdb recomputed calls from the PCR reads with MiXCR, one row per CDR3 protein. The repertoire holds 170,000 or so distinct CDR3 sequences, with roughly 31% as singletons. The specimen was blood. The receptors derive from a girl aged 10-17 years with multiple sclerosis.

The chain joins TRBV7-9 to TRBJ2-1; no definite D call. Germline V gene data show CDR1 as SEHNR and CDR2 as FQNEAQ (reference sequence). CDR3 length equals 11 residues. V was clipped by 6 bases and J by 7 bases, with 7 bases between them. In DNA, the CDR3 is TGTGCCAGCAGTGAGTGGAATGAGCAGTTCTTC. Its translation is CASSEWNEQFF.

This clonotype was counted a few times. V gene TRBV3-1 combines with J gene TRBJ2-1; 10 bases agree with TRBD1. V gave up 4 bases and J gave up 1 base; unmatched junction bases: 4. Germline V gene lookup returns CDR1 LGHDT and CDR2 YNNKEL (reference sequence). The CDR3 is made up of 16 amino acids. The CDR3 DNA is TGTGCCAGCAGCCCCGTGGGACAGGGGTCCTACAATGAGCAGTTCTTC. This sequence encodes CASSPVGQGSYNEQFF.

This clonotype has only a few counts. The chain recombines TRBV5-1 with TRBJ2-1, with no clear D. Looked up from germline, CDR1 is SGHRS and CDR2 is YFSETQ. This CDR3 has 11 amino acids. With 0 bases removed from V and 10 bases from J, the gap between germline ends came to 5 bases. The CDR3 DNA reads as TGCGCCAGCAGCTTGGCGTGGGAGCAGTTCTTC. Protein product: CASSLAWEQFF.

V usage is TRBV27 and J usage is TRBJ1-5, with D unclear. The CDR3 covers 13 residues. V was cut by 10 bases and J by 1 base, with 11 bases left in between. Germline V gene data show CDR1 as MNHEY and CDR2 as SMNVEV (reference sequence). The CDR3, as DNA: TGTGCCATCACCGGAGGGAGCAATCAGCCCCAGCATTTT. Translating it yields CAITGGSNQPQHF.

This clonotype was observed at least ten times. The chain uses TRBV29-1 and TRBJ2-7, with D possibly being TRBD1 (6 bases). With 6 bases removed from V and 4 bases from J, the gap between germline ends came to 19 bases. CDR1 and CDR2 (germline): SQVTM, ANQGSEA. This CDR3 contains 14 residues. DNA for the CDR3: TGCAGCGTGAATGGACAGCGATCTAAATACGAGCAGTACTTC. It specifies CSVNGQRSKYEQYF.

A note on this clonotype: A much larger clonotype is one base distant, so this may be a read error. The CDR3 sequence: CASSQEREDPDTQYF. CDR3 DNA: TGTGCCAGCAGCCAAGAGCGGGAGGACCCAGATACGCAGTATTTT. The genes are TRBV4-2 and TRBJ2-3, with 8 bases lining up with TRBD2. The CDR3 contains 15 residues. The germline gives CDR1 LGHNA, CDR2 YNFKEQ. V shed 0 bases and J 4 bases; nucleotides not matched to a gene: 3.

This clonotype has at least ten counts. The chain has TRBV5-1 and TRBJ1-4, with TRBD1 matching 7 bases. Germline CDR1 and CDR2: SGHRS and YFSETQ. The CDR3 has 12 amino acids. Unmatched junction bases numbered 5, after V lost 4 bases and J lost 11 bases. CDR3 DNA: TGCGCCAGCAGCCCCGGGACAGACAAACTGTTTTTT. It codes for CASSPGTDKLFF. Together with reference TRBV5-1 and TRBJ1-4, the CDR3 gives the full variable domain: KAGVTQTPRYLIKTRGQQVTLSCSPISGHRSVSWYQQTPGQGLQFLFEYFSETQRNKGNFPGRFSGRQFSNSRSEMNVSTLELGDSALYLCASSPGTDKLFFGSGTQLSVL.

This chain links TRBV7-9 with TRBJ1-2; the D is unclear. The CDR3 is made up of 12 amino acids. Germline values: CDR1 SEHNR, CDR2 FQNEAQ (reference sequence). V lost 5 bases and J lost 4, with 8 bases in between. This CDR3 reads CASSPAGYGYTF. The CDR3 DNA reads TGTGCCAGCAGCCCGGCCGGCTATGGCTACACCTTC.

This clonotype was detected many times. V and J are TRBV12-3 or TRBV12-4 and TRBJ2-1; no clear D. The V and J ends lost 0 bases and 7 bases respectively, with 7 bases between them. CDR3 size: 13 residues. Written as DNA, the CDR3 is TGTGCCAGCAGTTTAGCGCTAGGGAATGAGCAGTTCTTC. This codes for CASSLALGNEQFF.

In this sample, this clonotype turned up a few times. A much bigger clone sits one base away, suggesting this may be a read error. V usage is TRBV20-1 and J usage is TRBJ2-1; D gene uncertain. The end of the DNA aligns better with TRBJ2-7, so the J call may be wrong. This CDR3 is 13 amino acids long. In germline, CDR1 is DFQATT, CDR2 SNEGSKA (reference sequence). This CDR3 reads CSARRLGYNEQYF. CDR3 DNA: TGCAGTGCCCGTCGATTGGGTTACAATGAGCAGTACTTC.

This clonotype has at least ten counts. The V and J genes are TRBV27 and TRBJ2-7, with D possibly being TRBD2 (6 bases). V lost 0 bases, J lost 6 bases, and 21 bases lay in between. CDR1 MNHEY and CDR2 SMNVEV come from the germline V gene (reference sequence). This CDR3 spans 17 amino acids. The CDR3: CASSLSGQVPLGSEQYF. The CDR3 DNA reads TGTGCCAGCAGTTTATCGGGGCAGGTGCCCCTCGGGAGCGAGCAGTACTTC.

This clonotype came up a few times. The V call is TRBV3-1, the J call TRBJ2-3; 10 bases map to TRBD2. The germline CDR1 and CDR2 sequences are LGHDT and YNNKEL (reference sequence). The CDR3 is 17 amino acids. V lost 1 base and J lost 4; bases outside the gene matches: 8. The CDR3 DNA is TGTGCCAGCAGCCAAGTTGCTAGCGGGAGCGTTGCAGATACGCAGTATTTT. This codes for CASSQVASGSVADTQYF.

V is TRBV12-3 or TRBV12-4 and J is TRBJ2-3; 7 positions agree with TRBD2. This CDR3 spans 14 amino acids. Trimming took 11 bases from V and 5 from J; bases not matched to a gene: 13. The CDR3 here is CAGGGSSLLDTQYF. In nucleotides, the CDR3 is TGTGCCGGCGGGGGAAGTTCTTTGTTAGATACGCAGTATTTT.

Concerning this clonotype: A single base separates this from a much larger clone, so it may be a read error. The genes are TRBV20-1 and TRBJ2-1; TRBD1 aligns across 7 bases. The DNA end is more similar to TRBJ2-7, so the J call may be wrong. The CDR3 is made up of 14 amino acids. Germline values: CDR1 DFQATT, CDR2 SNEGSKA (reference sequence). The CDR3 region has the DNA TGCAGTGCTAGGGCCGGGACAGACTACAATGAGCAGTACTTC. This encodes CSARAGTDYNEQYF.

This clonotype was detected only a few times. The chain couples TRBV6-4 to TRBJ2-4; tentative D call: TRBD2 (7 bases). The J call may not be correct, given that the DNA end is closer to TRBJ2-7. The CDR3 sequence is 15 residues long. Germline V gene data show CDR1 as MRHNA and CDR2 as SNTAGT. The CDR3 nucleotides read TGTGCCAGCAGCCCCCGTGGGGGGGCAGGCGACGAGCAGTACTTC. Amino acid sequence: CASSPRGGAGDEQYF.

In this sample, this clonotype turned up many times. This chain links TRBV5-6 with TRBJ2-4, with 7 bases aligning to TRBD1. V was pared by 1 base and J by 8 bases, with 9 bases of the junction left unmatched. The CDR3 has 15 amino acids. Germline CDR1 reads SGHDT; CDR2 reads YYEEEE. The CDR3 coding sequence is TGTGCCAGCAGCTTGTGGACAGGCATGGGGGACATTCAGTACTTC. Residues: CASSLWTGMGDIQYF.

This chain links TRBV12-3 or TRBV12-4 with TRBJ2-5, with D possibly being TRBD2 (6 bases). V was shortened by 6 bases and J by 1 base, with 9 bases between the two germline ends. The CDR3 runs to 13 residues. The CDR3 is CASREGSQETQYF. Here the CDR3 DNA reads TGTGCCAGCAGGGAGGGGAGCCAAGAGACCCAGTACTTC.